This TCR beta chain came from a study of identifying expanded T cells in peripheral blood. V dropped 5 bases and J dropped 0 bases, with 10 bases sitting between them. Germline CDR1 and CDR2: MNHNS and SASEGT. The CDR3 loop spans 14 amino acids. Method: immunoSEQ multiplex PCR; TCRdb's copy keeps in-frame clones and lacks some. The sample includes fewer than 55,000 clones, roughly 82% seen only once; the top ten take less than 15%. This clonotype was sampled from a person aged 18-70 years in good health. Sequencing input: blood. The rearrangement uses TRBV6-1 and TRBJ1-1, with TRBD1 as a possible D gene (5 bases). Here the CDR3 reads CASSTQVMNTEAFF. Here the CDR3 DNA reads TGTGCCAGCAGTACACAGGTTATGAACACTGAAGCTTTCTTT.